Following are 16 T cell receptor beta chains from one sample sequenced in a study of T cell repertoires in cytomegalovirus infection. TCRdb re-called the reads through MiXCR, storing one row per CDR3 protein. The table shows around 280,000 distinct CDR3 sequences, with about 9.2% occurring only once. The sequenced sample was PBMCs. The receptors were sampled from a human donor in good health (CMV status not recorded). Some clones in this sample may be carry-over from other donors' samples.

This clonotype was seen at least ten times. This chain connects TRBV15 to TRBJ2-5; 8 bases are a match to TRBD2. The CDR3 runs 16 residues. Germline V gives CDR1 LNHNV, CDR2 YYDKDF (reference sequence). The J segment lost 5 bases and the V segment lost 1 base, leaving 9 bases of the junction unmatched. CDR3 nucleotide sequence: TGTGCCACCAGCAGAGGAAGCGGGGGAGTTGGGGAGACCCAGTACTTC. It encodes CATSRGSGGVGETQYF.

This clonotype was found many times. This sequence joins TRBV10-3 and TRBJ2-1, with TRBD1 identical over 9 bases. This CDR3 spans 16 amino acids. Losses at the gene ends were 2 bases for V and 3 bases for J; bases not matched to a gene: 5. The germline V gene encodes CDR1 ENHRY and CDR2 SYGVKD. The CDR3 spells CAISEPGTGYYNEQFF. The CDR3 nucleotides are TGTGCCATCAGTGAGCCCGGGACAGGGTACTACAATGAGCAGTTCTTC.

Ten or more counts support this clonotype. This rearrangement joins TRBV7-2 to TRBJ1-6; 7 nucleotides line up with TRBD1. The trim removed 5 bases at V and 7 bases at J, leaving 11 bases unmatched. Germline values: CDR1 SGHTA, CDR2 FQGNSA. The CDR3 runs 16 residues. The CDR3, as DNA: TGTGCCAGCAGCCCTCAGGGGGTTTTGGGGAATTCACCCCTCCACTTT. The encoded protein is CASSPQGVLGNSPLHF.

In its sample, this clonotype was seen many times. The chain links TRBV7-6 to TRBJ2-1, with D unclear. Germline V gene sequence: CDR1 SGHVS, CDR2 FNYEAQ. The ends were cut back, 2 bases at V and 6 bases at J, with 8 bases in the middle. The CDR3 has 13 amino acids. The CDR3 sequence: CASSLLDTNEQFF. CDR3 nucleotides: TGTGCCAGCAGCTTACTTGACACCAATGAGCAGTTCTTC. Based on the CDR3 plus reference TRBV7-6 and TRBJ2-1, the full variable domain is GAGVSQSPRYKVTKRGQDVALRCDPISGHVSLYWYRQALGQGPEFLTYFNYEAQQDKSGLPNDRFSAERPEGSISTLTIQRTEQRDSAMYRCASSLLDTNEQFFGPGTRLTVL.

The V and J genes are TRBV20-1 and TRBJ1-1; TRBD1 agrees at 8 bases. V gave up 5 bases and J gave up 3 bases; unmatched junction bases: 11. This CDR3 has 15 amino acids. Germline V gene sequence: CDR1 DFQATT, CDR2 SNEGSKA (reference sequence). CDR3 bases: TGCAGTGCTTCAGGGGGCGCGATTCGGTACACTGAAGCTTTCTTT. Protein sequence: CSASGGAIRYTEAFF.

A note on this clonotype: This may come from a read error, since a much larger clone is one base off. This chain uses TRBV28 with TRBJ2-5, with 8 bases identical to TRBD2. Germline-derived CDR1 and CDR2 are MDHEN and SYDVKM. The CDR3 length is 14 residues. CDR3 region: CTSSSPLAVHPQYF. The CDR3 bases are TGTACCAGCAGTTCACCACTAGCGGTCCATCCCCAGTACTTC.

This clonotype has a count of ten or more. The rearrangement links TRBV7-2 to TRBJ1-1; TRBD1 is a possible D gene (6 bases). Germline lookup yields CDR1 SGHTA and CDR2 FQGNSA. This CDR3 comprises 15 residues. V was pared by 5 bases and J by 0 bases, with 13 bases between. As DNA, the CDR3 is TGTGCCAGCAGCGCTTACAGGGTCGTGAACACTGAAGCTTTCTTT. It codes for CASSAYRVVNTEAFF.

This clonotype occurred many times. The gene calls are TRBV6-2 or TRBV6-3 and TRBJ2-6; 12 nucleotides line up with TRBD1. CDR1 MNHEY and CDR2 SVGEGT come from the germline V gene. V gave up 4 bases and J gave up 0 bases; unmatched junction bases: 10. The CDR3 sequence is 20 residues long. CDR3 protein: CASSFNVRDRGPSGANVLTF. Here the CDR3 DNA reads TGTGCCAGCAGTTTTAATGTCCGGGACAGGGGGCCCTCTGGGGCCAACGTCCTGACTTTC.

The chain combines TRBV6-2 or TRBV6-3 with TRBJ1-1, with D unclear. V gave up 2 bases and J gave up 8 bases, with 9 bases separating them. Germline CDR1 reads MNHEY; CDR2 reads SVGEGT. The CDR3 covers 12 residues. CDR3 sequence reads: CASSYGLGEAFF. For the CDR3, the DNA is TGTGCCAGCAGTTACGGATTGGGCGAAGCTTTCTTT.

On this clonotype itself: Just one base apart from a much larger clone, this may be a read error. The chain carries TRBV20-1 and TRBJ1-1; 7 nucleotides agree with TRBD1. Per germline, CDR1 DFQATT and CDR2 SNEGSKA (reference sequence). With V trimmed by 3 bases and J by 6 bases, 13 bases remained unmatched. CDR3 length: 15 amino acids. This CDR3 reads CSARLDRVANAEAFF. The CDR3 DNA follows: TGCAGTGCTAGGTTAGACAGGGTTGCAAACGCTGAAGCTTTCTTT.

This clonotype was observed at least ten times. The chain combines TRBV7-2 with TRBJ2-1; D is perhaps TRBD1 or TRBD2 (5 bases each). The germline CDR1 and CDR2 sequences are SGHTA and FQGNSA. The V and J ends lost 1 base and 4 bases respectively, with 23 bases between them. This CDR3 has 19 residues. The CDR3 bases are TGTGCCAGCAGCTTAGGGTCACAAAAAGGGACGAGAGATTACAATGAGCAGTTCTTC. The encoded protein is CASSLGSQKGTRDYNEQFF.

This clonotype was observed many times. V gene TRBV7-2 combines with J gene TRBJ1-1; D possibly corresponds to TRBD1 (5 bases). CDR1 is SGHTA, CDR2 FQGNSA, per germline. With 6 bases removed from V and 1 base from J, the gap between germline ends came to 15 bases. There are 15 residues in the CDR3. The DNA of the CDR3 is TGTGCCAGCAGTCACGACGGGCAGGGGAACACTGAAGCTTTCTTT. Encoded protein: CASSHDGQGNTEAFF.

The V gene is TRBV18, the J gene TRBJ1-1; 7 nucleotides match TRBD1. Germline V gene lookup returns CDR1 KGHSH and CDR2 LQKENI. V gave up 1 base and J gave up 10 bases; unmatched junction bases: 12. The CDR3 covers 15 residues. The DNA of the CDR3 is TGTGCCAGCTCACCACTCCCCGACAGGGACCAAGGAGCTTTCTTT. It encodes CASSPLPDRDQGAFF.

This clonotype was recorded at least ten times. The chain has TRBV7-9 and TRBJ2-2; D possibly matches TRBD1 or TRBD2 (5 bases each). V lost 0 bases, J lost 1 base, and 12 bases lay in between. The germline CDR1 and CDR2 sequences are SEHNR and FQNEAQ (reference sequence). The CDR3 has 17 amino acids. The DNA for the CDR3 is TGTGCCAGCAGCTTAGCGACGGGACGGATGAACACCGGGGAGCTGTTTTTT. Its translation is CASSLATGRMNTGELFF.

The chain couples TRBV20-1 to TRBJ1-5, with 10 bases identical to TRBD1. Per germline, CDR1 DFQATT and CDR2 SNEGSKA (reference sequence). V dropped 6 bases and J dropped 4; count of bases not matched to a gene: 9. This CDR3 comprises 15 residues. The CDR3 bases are TGCAGTGCCCGACCGGGACAGGGGATTAATCAGCCCCAGCATTTT. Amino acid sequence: CSARPGQGINQPQHF.

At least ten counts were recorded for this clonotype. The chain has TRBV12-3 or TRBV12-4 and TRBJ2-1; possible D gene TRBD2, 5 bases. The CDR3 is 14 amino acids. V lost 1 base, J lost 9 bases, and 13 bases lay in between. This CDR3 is CASSLDLVGSEQFF. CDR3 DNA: TGTGCCAGCAGTTTAGACCTAGTGGGGAGTGAGCAGTTCTTC.